A single sample is the source of the 21 T cell receptor beta chains below, sequenced in a study of T cell responses to AZD1222 COVID-19 vaccine. Generated by immunoSEQ multiplex PCR, the TCRdb table keeps only in-frame clones and is missing some. The sample has around 95,000 clones, around 90% seen once. The sequencing used peripheral blood, collected on day 0 of AZD1222 vaccination. The receptor set was obtained from an adult in good health.

The chain is built from TRBV5-5 and TRBJ1-4; maybe TRBD1 (6 bases). The CDR3 has 15 amino acids. CDR1 is SGHKS, CDR2 YYEKEE, per germline (reference sequence). V dropped 0 bases and J dropped 4 bases, with 10 bases sitting between them. The CDR3 spells CASSLVGTLNEKLFF. The CDR3 nucleotides read TGTGCCAGCAGCTTGGTGGGGACACTTAATGAAAAACTGTTTTTT.

This clone was picked up one time. The chain couples TRBV7-2 to TRBJ2-7; no clear D gene. CDR1 and CDR2 from the germline V gene are SGHTA and FQGNSA. Trimming cost V 5 bases and J 0 bases, with 11 bases left between them. The CDR3 runs 14 residues. The DNA for the CDR3 is TGTGCCAGCAGCCAAGACTCGAACTCCTACGAGCAGTACTTC. Translation gives CASSQDSNSYEQYF.

Only one count was recorded for this clone. Other DNA sequences in the same sample also yield this CDR3. The chain carries TRBV3-1 (or the pseudogene TRBV3-2) and TRBJ2-7; tentative D call: TRBD2 (5 bases). Germline CDR1 and CDR2: LGHDT and YNNKEL (reference sequence). V was pared by 3 bases and J by 1 base, with 10 bases between. The CDR3 spans 14 residues. CDR3 sequence reads: CASSQGTGSYEQYF. The CDR3 DNA sequence: TGTGCCAGCAGCCAGGGTACGGGATCCTACGAGCAGTACTTC.

The CDR3 DNA reads TGTGCCACCAGCAGGAAGACAATTTGGGTTTGGAATGAGCAGTTCTTC. Amino acid sequence: CATSRKTIWVWNEQFF. V usage is TRBV15 and J usage is TRBJ2-1, with unresolved D. Germline CDR1 is LNHNV and CDR2 is YYDKDF (reference sequence). V dropped 3 bases and J dropped 7 bases, with 19 bases sitting between them. This CDR3 is built from 16 residues. The full variable domain, rest sourced from reference TRBV15 and TRBJ2-1, is DAMVIQNPRYQVTQFGKPVTLSCSQTLNHNVMYWYQQKSSQAPKLLFHYYDKDFNNEADTPDNFQSRRPNTSFCFLDIRSPGLGDTAMYLCATSRKTIWVWNEQFFGPGTRLTVL.

The gene calls are TRBV5-4 and TRBJ1-4; tentatively, D is TRBD1 (6 bases). The germline V gene has CDR1 SGHNT and CDR2 YYREEE (reference sequence). Trimming removed 4 bases at V and 2 bases at J, with 21 bases between. CDR3 length: 18 amino acids. This CDR3 reads CASSLGLGGAGTNEKLFF. In DNA, the CDR3 is TGTGCCAGCAGCCTGGGACTGGGGGGCGCGGGGACTAATGAAAAACTGTTTTTT.

Here the CDR3 reads CASSPPRPGDWPGNQPQHF. CDR3 coding DNA: TGTGCCAGCAGTCCACCCCGTCCGGGAGATTGGCCGGGCAATCAGCCCCAGCATTTT. V and J are TRBV6-2 or TRBV6-3 and TRBJ1-5; D uncertain. There are 19 residues in the CDR3. Germline V CDR1 and CDR2: MNHEY, SVGEGT. The V end was cut by 5 bases, the J end by 2 bases, with 25 bases between.

V gene TRBV15 combines with J gene TRBJ2-7; D remains ambiguous. The V end was cut by 0 bases, the J end by 5 bases, with 8 bases between. The CDR3 totals 13 residues. The germline V gene has CDR1 LNHNV and CDR2 YYDKDF (reference sequence). The CDR3, as DNA: TGTGCCACCAGCAGAGAAGTCCGCGACGAGCAGTACTTC. Translating gives CATSREVRDEQYF.

This clone occurred a few times. The chain couples TRBV15 to TRBJ1-1; the match to TRBD1 covers 9 bases. Losses at the gene ends were 5 bases for V and 10 bases for J; bases not matched to a gene: 14. CDR1 is LNHNV and CDR2 is YYDKDF in the germline V gene (reference sequence). This CDR3 comprises 15 residues. CDR3 sequence (DNA): TGTGCCACCAGCGGAAAACAGGGGGCTCGTTTAGGAGCTTTCTTT. It codes for CATSGKQGARLGAFF.

The chain uses TRBV28 and TRBJ1-4; D is perhaps TRBD1 (5 bases). Trimming removed 6 bases at V and 8 bases at J, with 16 bases between. This CDR3 has 14 residues. Germline CDR1 and CDR2: MDHEN and SYDVKM. The CDR3 DNA reads TGTGCCAGCAGAATAGCGGGGGAAGGGGAAAAACTGTTTTTT. Translated, it gives CASRIAGEGEKLFF.

The J gene is TRBJ2-2, the V gene TRBV2, with a tentative D call TRBD2 (5 bases). This CDR3 contains 16 residues. Germline loops: CDR1 SNHLY, CDR2 FYNNEI. V lost 3 bases and J 5 bases, leaving 16 bases between the germline ends. In DNA form, the CDR3 reads TGTGCCAGCAGTGACTCCCCACTAGAAGGGACCGGGGAGCTGTTTTTT. Translating gives CASSDSPLEGTGELFF.

This clone was seen just once. J is TRBJ2-7 and V is TRBV18, with D possibly called TRBD1 or TRBD2 (5 bases each). The CDR3 runs to 16 residues. Germline-derived CDR1 and CDR2 are KGHSH and LQKENI. The V end lost 2 bases, the J end lost 5 bases, and 19 bases lay between the germline ends. CDR3 loop: CASSPFGDGVIDEQYF. The CDR3 nucleotides are TGTGCCAGCTCACCATTCGGGGACGGAGTTATCGACGAGCAGTACTTC.

The chain links TRBV27 to TRBJ2-2; tentatively, D is TRBD1 or TRBD2 (5 bases each). V lost 11 bases and J 6 bases, leaving 10 bases between the germline ends. This CDR3 has 11 amino acids. The germline V gene has CDR1 MNHEY and CDR2 SMNVEV (reference sequence). This CDR3 is CASGAAGELFF. The CDR3 bases are TGTGCCTCCGGGGCGGCCGGGGAGCTGTTTTTT.

The chain combines TRBV7-2 with TRBJ2-1, with TRBD2 identical over 7 bases. This CDR3 region has 16 residues. Germline V gene data show CDR1 as SGHTA and CDR2 as FQGNSA. Losses at the gene ends were 8 bases for V and 3 bases for J; bases not matched to a gene: 13. The CDR3 protein is CASRYTPSGRYNEQFF. The CDR3, as DNA: TGTGCCAGCCGATATACCCCTAGCGGCCGCTACAATGAGCAGTTCTTC.

This chain connects TRBV3-1 (or the pseudogene TRBV3-2) to TRBJ2-7, with 8 bases aligning to TRBD2. Germline values: CDR1 LGHDT, CDR2 YNNKEL (reference sequence). V shed 2 bases, J shed 4 bases, and the junction held 7 bases outside the gene matches. This CDR3 has 15 residues. This CDR3 reads CASSQPSSGSYEQYF. The DNA of the CDR3 is TGTGCCAGCAGCCAACCTTCGAGCGGGAGTTACGAGCAGTACTTC.

J is TRBJ1-5 and V is TRBV20-1; TRBD1 is a possible D gene (5 bases). Germline V lookup: CDR1 DFQATT, CDR2 SNEGSKA (reference sequence). V shed 3 bases and J shed 5 bases, with 11 bases lying between them. This CDR3 region has 13 residues. The CDR3, as DNA: TGCAGTGCTAGTATGGGGCCGGATCAGCCCCAGCATTTT. Translated: CSASMGPDQPQHF.

The genes are TRBV19 and TRBJ2-3; 12 nucleotides line up with TRBD2. Per the germline V gene, CDR1 is LNHDA and CDR2 is SQIVND (reference sequence). The CDR3 consists of 15 residues. V was pared by 8 bases and J by 5 bases, with 8 bases of the junction left unmatched. The CDR3 sequence is CASGRLAGEIDTQYF. The DNA for the CDR3 is TGTGCCAGTGGCAGACTAGCGGGAGAGATAGATACGCAGTATTTT.

This chain joins TRBV27 and TRBJ1-1; no clear D. Germline V gene lookup returns CDR1 MNHEY and CDR2 SMNVEV (reference sequence). CDR3 length equals 15 residues. Trimming took 6 bases from V and 4 from J, leaving 18 bases between them. CDR3 sequence: CASSSPTSGRTEAFF. For the CDR3, the DNA is TGTGCCAGCAGCTCACCGACTTCGGGCCGCACTGAAGCTTTCTTT.

The chain couples TRBV15 to TRBJ1-1; D not resolved. The germline gives CDR1 LNHNV, CDR2 YYDKDF (reference sequence). The V gene lost 3 bases and the J gene lost 1 base, with 12 bases spanning the gap. This CDR3 spans 15 amino acids. The CDR3 coding sequence is TGTGCCACCAGCAGGGGCCAGGAACCGAACACTGAAGCTTTCTTT. Protein: CATSRGQEPNTEAFF.

This CDR3 reads CASSQDSQINYGYTF. Here the CDR3 DNA reads TGCGCCAGCAGCCAAGATAGTCAGATTAACTATGGCTACACCTTC. The chain combines TRBV4-1 with TRBJ1-2; D is undetermined. Germline assignment: CDR1 MGHRA and CDR2 YSYEKL. V lost 0 bases to trimming and J lost 1 base, with 9 bases between them. This CDR3 has 15 residues.

This chain uses TRBV19 with TRBJ1-3; D remains unclear. This CDR3 is 14 amino acids long. Trimming took 7 bases from V and 0 from J, leaving 10 bases between them. Germline V gives CDR1 LNHDA, CDR2 SQIVND (reference sequence). The CDR3 DNA follows: TGTGCCAGTACCCAGGATATCTCTGGAAACACCATATATTTT. Its protein product is CASTQDISGNTIYF.

V gene TRBV5-4 combines with J gene TRBJ2-5, with D hard to call. The CDR3 contains 12 residues. Trimming removed 3 bases from V and 3 bases from J, with 6 bases in between. CDR1 is SGHNT and CDR2 is YYREEE in the germline V gene (reference sequence). In nucleotides, the CDR3 is TGTGCCAGCAGCTCCTACGAAGAGACCCAGTACTTC. This gives the protein CASSSYEETQYF.